This TCR beta chain was captured in a study of naive and memory T cell subsets. An equimolar mix of two oligonucleotides served as the beta constant-region primer for TRBC1 and TRBC2. The ligated cDNA underwent four PCR rounds using SP2 and nested alpha and beta constant-region primers. TCRdb reanalysed the UMI-ligation and nested PCR reads using MiXCR and keeps one entry per CDR3 protein. The table records around 110,000 distinct CDR3 sequences, 35% to 40% of them present only once. Sequential positive selection took CD4 T cells first, then CD8 T cells. Four subsets defined by CD45RA and CD27 were sorted after CD3, CD4, CD8 and live/dead staining. Study-wide results and caveats: Over 85% of naive TCR sequences appeared only once, unlike memory subsets. A clonotype means one alpha or beta sequence, not an alpha/beta pair.

This clonotype was counted only a few times. As yet, its antigen is unknown. The CDR3 has 18 amino acids. From germline, CDR1 is MNHEY and CDR2 SVGEGT. V trimming: 2 bases; J trimming: 4 bases; junction bases outside the gene matches: 16. Source material: central memory CD4+ T cells from blood. The V and J genes are TRBV6-2 or TRBV6-3 and TRBJ1-1, with 7 bases matching TRBD1. The sequence came from a human donor in good health. CDR3 in amino acids: CASSYPFDRVGSSTEAFF. CDR3 in DNA: TGTGCCAGCAGTTACCCATTCGACAGGGTCGGTTCTAGCACTGAAGCTTTCTTT.